A single sample is the source of the 16 T cell receptor beta chains below, sequenced in a study of breast tumors, draining lymph nodes, adjacent tissues. TCRdb reprocessed the multiplex PCR reads via MiXCR and lists one record per CDR3 protein. The sample records 11,000 or so distinct CDR3 sequences, roughly 40% being singletons. Material for sequencing was breast tumor tissue. These receptors all come from a female donor with breast cancer. Some clones in this sample may be carry-over from other donors' samples.

This clonotype appeared many times. This chain joins TRBV9 and TRBJ2-2; tentative D call: TRBD2 (6 bases). CDR3 length: 16 residues. Trimming left V 4 bases short and J 5 bases short, with 18 bases between. Germline CDR1 is SGDLS and CDR2 is YYNGEE. CDR3 in amino acids: CASSLTPTSLTGELFF. CDR3 DNA sequence: TGTGCCAGCAGCCTCACCCCGACTAGTCTGACCGGGGAGCTGTTTTTT.

In its sample, this clonotype was seen many times. This chain joins TRBV5-5 and TRBJ2-3; unclear D gene. Per the germline V gene, CDR1 is SGHKS and CDR2 is YYEKEE (reference sequence). This CDR3 spans 13 amino acids. V lost 1 base and J lost 5, with 8 bases in between. CDR3 sequence reads: CASSLFSQDTQYF. The CDR3 bases are TGTGCCAGCAGCTTGTTTTCGCAAGATACGCAGTATTTT. The variable domain in full, completed from reference TRBV5-5 and TRBJ2-3, reads DAGVTQSPTHLIKTRGQQVTLRCSPISGHKSVSWYQQVLGQGPQFIFQYYEKEERGRGNFPDRFSARQFPNYSSELNVNALLLGDSALYLCASSLFSQDTQYFGPGTRLTVL.

This clonotype has ten or more counts. The chain joins TRBV29-1 to TRBJ2-7, with D possibly being TRBD1 (6 bases). This CDR3 contains 15 residues. V was pared by 6 bases and J by 6 bases, with 24 bases between. Per germline, CDR1 SQVTM and CDR2 ANQGSEA. CDR3 bases: TGCAGCGTCATCGAGGGATGCAGGGGATTTTGCGAGCAGTACTTC. Protein sequence: CSVIEGCRGFCEQYF.

V gene TRBV20-1 combines with J gene TRBJ2-3; D call uncertain. V was clipped by 6 bases and J by 6 bases, with 10 bases between them. The CDR3 sequence is 11 residues long. CDR1 and CDR2 from the germline V gene are DFQATT and SNEGSKA (reference sequence). CDR3 sequence (DNA): TGCAGTGCCCAGACTCGGGATACGCAGTATTTT. This gives the protein CSAQTRDTQYF.

At least ten counts were recorded for this clonotype. The chain joins TRBV7-2 to TRBJ2-7; D may be TRBD1 or TRBD2 (5 bases each). V was shortened by 2 bases and J by 4 bases, with 15 bases between the two germline ends. This CDR3 spans 15 amino acids. The germline V gene encodes CDR1 SGHTA and CDR2 FQGNSA. The CDR3 nucleotides are TGTGCCAGCAGCTTATACCTCGGTGGGGGATACGAGCAGTACTTC. Translating gives CASSLYLGGGYEQYF.

V gene TRBV29-1 combines with J gene TRBJ2-4, with 7 bases aligning to TRBD1. V was pared by 3 bases and J by 5 bases, with 4 bases of the junction left unmatched. This CDR3 region has 13 residues. Germline V CDR1 and CDR2: SQVTM, ANQGSEA. The chain's CDR3 is CSVDDRVQNIQYF. DNA for the CDR3: TGCAGCGTTGACGACAGGGTGCAAAACATTCAGTACTTC.

This clonotype was seen repeatedly, ten times or more. This chain joins TRBV12-3 or TRBV12-4 and TRBJ2-6; 8 bases map to TRBD1. The J segment lost 2 bases and the V segment lost 4 bases, leaving 10 bases of the junction unmatched. CDR3 size: 18 residues. The CDR3 reads CASSSLRTGKTGANVLTF. The CDR3 DNA follows: TGTGCCAGCAGTTCGCTGAGGACAGGGAAAACTGGGGCCAACGTCCTGACTTTC.

The chain recombines TRBV5-4 with TRBJ2-1; weak D call: TRBD2 (5 bases). Germline loops: CDR1 SGHNT, CDR2 YYREEE (reference sequence). This CDR3 contains 15 residues. V lost 1 base and J 6 bases, leaving 14 bases between the germline ends. CDR3 loop: CASSLFGVRSNEQFF. Written as DNA, the CDR3 is TGTGCCAGCAGCTTGTTCGGGGTCAGGTCCAATGAGCAGTTCTTC.

The chain recombines TRBV7-9 with TRBJ2-3, with 13 bases lining up with TRBD2. Germline CDR1 is SEHNR and CDR2 is FQNEAQ (reference sequence). CDR3 length: 16 residues. The V and J ends lost 1 base and 7 bases, in that order; junction bases with no gene match: 5. As DNA, the CDR3 is TGTGCCAGCAGCTTAGAGGGGACTAGCGGGGTGAATACGCAGTATTTT. It specifies CASSLEGTSGVNTQYF. Together with reference TRBV7-9 and TRBJ2-3, the CDR3 gives the full variable domain: DTGVSQNPRHKITKRGQNVTFRCDPISEHNRLYWYRQTLGQGPEFLTYFQNEAQLEKSRLLSDRFSAERPKGSFSTLEIQRTEQGDSAMYLCASSLEGTSGVNTQYFGPGTRLTVL.

Only a few counts were recorded for this clonotype. The chain joins TRBV4-2 to TRBJ1-6; D gene ambiguous. The CDR3 contains 16 residues. CDR1 and CDR2 from the germline V gene are LGHNA and YNFKEQ. The ends were cut back, 0 bases at V and 12 bases at J, with 18 bases in the middle. The CDR3 region has the DNA TGTGCCAGCAGCCAAGATGGAGGAGACCCCCTTCGACCCCTCCACTTT. Residues: CASSQDGGDPLRPLHF.

This clonotype is deemed medium-sized (0.01 to 0.1%). The chain joins TRBV20-1 to TRBJ2-7; 7 bases match TRBD2. The J segment lost 4 bases and the V segment lost 5 bases, leaving 8 bases of the junction unmatched. Germline CDR1 is DFQATT and CDR2 is SNEGSKA (reference sequence). This CDR3 comprises 13 residues. This CDR3 reads CSAGQGGVYEQYF. CDR3 coding DNA: TGCAGTGCTGGGCAGGGAGGGGTGTACGAGCAGTACTTC.

In this sample, this clonotype is medium-sized (0.01 to 0.1%). This rearrangement joins TRBV20-1 to TRBJ2-7; no clear D. V dropped 1 base and J dropped 5 bases, with 3 bases sitting between them. The CDR3 extends over 10 amino acids. Germline-derived CDR1 and CDR2 are DFQATT and SNEGSKA (reference sequence). The CDR3 DNA sequence: TGCAGTGCTAGAGTAAACGAGCAGTACTTC. Protein product: CSARVNEQYF.

By share, this clonotype ranks as medium-sized. The chain links TRBV20-1 to TRBJ2-7; 9 bases line up with TRBD1. Trimming took 0 bases from V and 0 from J; bases not matched to a gene: 3. CDR3 length: 15 residues. In germline, CDR1 is DFQATT, CDR2 SNEGSKA (reference sequence). CDR3 region: CSARDPGQGSYEQYF. In DNA, the CDR3 is TGCAGTGCTAGAGACCCGGGACAGGGCTCCTACGAGCAGTACTTC.

V gene TRBV24-1 combines with J gene TRBJ2-7; either TRBD1 or TRBD2 may supply D (5 bases each). The germline V gene has CDR1 KGHDR and CDR2 SFDVKD. V lost 3 bases, J lost 7 bases, and 18 bases lay in between. This CDR3 spans 15 amino acids. The CDR3 protein is CATSDTRDPPWEQYF. The CDR3 coding sequence is TGTGCCACCAGTGATACCCGGGACCCCCCGTGGGAGCAGTACTTC.

This chain uses TRBV7-8 with TRBJ2-7; TRBD2 matches 10 bases. The germline gives CDR1 SGHVS, CDR2 FQNEAQ. V lost 5 bases, J lost 3 bases, and 4 bases stayed unmatched. This CDR3 has 14 residues. CDR3 loop: CASSGTSADYEQYF. The CDR3 DNA is TGTGCCAGCAGCGGGACTAGCGCAGACTACGAGCAGTACTTC. Variable domain in full (rest from reference TRBV7-8 and TRBJ2-7): GAGVSQSPRYKVAKRGQDVALRCDPISGHVSLFWYQQALGQGPEFLTYFQNEAQLDKSGLPSDRFFAERPEGSVSTLKIQRTQQEDSAVYLCASSGTSADYEQYFGPGTRLTVT.

In its sample, this clonotype was seen many times. V usage is TRBV7-9 and J usage is TRBJ2-2; the D gene could be TRBD1 or TRBD2 (5 bases each). The length of the CDR3 is 15 residues. Per germline, CDR1 SEHNR and CDR2 FQNEAQ (reference sequence). V lost 6 bases, J lost 0 bases, and 11 bases lay in between. CDR3 sequence reads: CASRPGTANTGELFF. CDR3 nucleotide sequence: TGTGCCAGCAGGCCGGGGACGGCGAACACCGGGGAGCTGTTTTTT.